A single T cell receptor beta chain is shown here with its context. The entry originates in a study of blood T cell repertoires in COVID-19. Study at large: PBMCs, B-cell-depleted T cells, or T cells were the source of the cDNA or gDNA that made up the material.

Germline CDR1 is MNHEY and CDR2 is SMNVEV (reference sequence). This CDR3 has 16 residues. The V gene end was trimmed by 2 bases and the J gene end by 7 bases; junction bases not matched to a gene: 10. Profiling relied on immunoSEQ multiplex PCR, and the TCRdb table lists in-frame clones only, not all of them. The sample lists around 69,000 clones, 89% occurring once. This sequence was found in a woman aged 45-65 years with active COVID-19. This chain joins TRBV27 and TRBJ1-2, with TRBD1 matching 10 bases. Sequenced: peripheral blood. The CDR3 DNA sequence: TGTGCCAGCAGTTTAGGCTCCGACAGGGGGCTACTTGGCTACACCTTC. Translation: CASSLGSDRGLLGYTF.